This T cell receptor beta chain comes out of a study of Graves' ophthalmopathy and Graves' hyperthyroidism. Beta-chain TCR CDR3 regions were amplified from RNA transcripts. Second-round multiplex PCR came after a first-round RT-PCR that employed HTBI primers. One entry per CDR3 protein, called by TCRdb with MiXCR from the multiplex PCR reads. Of about 740,000 distinct CDR3 sequences in the sample, about 44% are singletons; the top ten hold about 40%. This clonotype has just a few counts. Antigen unknown. In germline, CDR1 is SQVTM, CDR2 ANQGSEA. This CDR3 comprises 12 residues. The trim removed 4 bases at V and 7 bases at J, leaving 5 bases unmatched. Whole-study findings and limits: In blood, most expanded thyroid clonotypes above 0.001 frequency were also detected.

The receptor was isolated from an adult man with Graves' ophthalmopathy. The V and J genes are TRBV29-1 and TRBJ2-5, with 8 nucleotides matching TRBD1. The specimen was peripheral blood. Written as DNA, the CDR3 is TGCAGCGTTGCCACAGGGACAGGGACCCAGTACTTC. It is translated as CSVATGTGTQYF.